This entry concerns a single T cell receptor (beta chain). Authors' methods: Reference gene primer amplification gave nucleated cell count estimates. Only in-frame clones appear in the TCRdb table, and some are missing; sequencing was by immunoSEQ multiplex PCR. That table furnishes V, J and clone size, whereas the DNA furnished D and trimming. The sample has about 120,000 clones, 70% to 90% seen once. This sample stems from a study of blood T cell repertoires in COVID-19. Study details: Material from acute and convalescent COVID-19 was sourced from the United States, Italy and Spain.

Germline trimming cut 9 bases from V and 8 bases from J; bases unmatched to any gene: 6. In germline, CDR1 is LNHDA, CDR2 SQIVND (reference sequence). The CDR3 has 12 amino acids. The chain is built from TRBV19 and TRBJ2-2; TRBD1 matches at 7 bases. The sample taken for sequencing was peripheral blood. The source of this sequence is a man aged 55 to 69 with acute or convalescent COVID-19. CDR3 nucleotides: TGTGCCAGCAAGGGACAGTCGGGGGAGCTGTTTTTT. This gives the protein CASKGQSGELFF.